The 4 T cell receptor beta chains reported below all come from one sample, sequenced in a study of shared clonotypes between healthy human individuals. Data came from immunoSEQ multiplex PCR; TCRdb stores just in-frame clones and leaves some out. The sample consists of 2 million to 2.5 million clones, approximately 93% of them appearing once. Sequenced material: naive CD4+ T cells from PBMCs. Sample subset: CD45RA+ positively selected. The origin of the receptors is a man younger than 35 in good health. Some clones in this sample may be carry-over from other donors' samples.

The V call is TRBV5-1, the J call TRBJ2-7; tentative D call: TRBD1 (5 bases). V gave up 1 base and J gave up 3 bases, with 11 bases separating them. In germline, CDR1 is SGHRS, CDR2 YFSETQ. The CDR3 length is 14 residues. For the CDR3, the DNA is TGCGCCAGCAGCTTGAGTATCCAGGGCTACGAGCAGTACTTC. Its translation is CASSLSIQGYEQYF.

The chain recombines TRBV5-4 with TRBJ2-4; D tentatively fits TRBD1 or TRBD2 (7 bases each). This CDR3 region has 15 residues. Trimming pared 2 bases from V and 3 bases from J, leaving 12 bases between. Germline lookup yields CDR1 SGHNT and CDR2 YYREEE (reference sequence). CDR3 protein: CASSFPGGDKNIQYF. CDR3 sequence (DNA): TGTGCCAGCAGCTTCCCAGGGGGGGACAAAAACATTCAGTACTTC.

This clone showed up just a few times. The same CDR3 can be traced to other DNA sequences in this sample. This sequence joins TRBV30 and TRBJ1-2; weak D call: TRBD1 (5 bases). The ends were cut back, 1 base at V and 5 bases at J, with 8 bases in the middle. The CDR3 is made up of 12 amino acids. CDR1 is GTSNPN, CDR2 SVGIG, per germline (reference sequence). CDR3 region: CAWSATGYGYTF. The CDR3 DNA reads TGTGCCTGGAGTGCAACAGGTTATGGCTACACCTTC.

V usage is TRBV11-2 and J usage is TRBJ2-1; D not certain. Germline-derived CDR1 and CDR2 are SGHAT and FQNNGV. Trimming removed 4 bases from V and 8 bases from J, with 9 bases in between. This CDR3 region has 12 residues. The CDR3 DNA reads as TGTGCCAGCAGCTCACTCTATGATGAGCAGTTCTTC. The encoded protein is CASSSLYDEQFF. The full variable domain, rest sourced from reference TRBV11-2 and TRBJ2-1, is EAGVAQSPRYKIIEKRQSVAFWCNPISGHATLYWYQQILGQGPKLLIQFQNNGVVDDSQLPKDRFSAERLKGVDSTLKIQPAKLEDSAVYLCASSSLYDEQFFGPGTRLTVL.